Presented here are 17 T cell receptor beta chains from one specimen sequenced in a study of monozygotic twins with cystic fibrosis. The protocol was immunoSEQ multiplex PCR, while the TCRdb copy is restricted to in-frame clones and leaves out a portion. The sample carries tens of thousands of clones, more than 85% recorded once. What was sequenced was blood. These receptors all stem from a girl aged 2 to 9 with cystic fibrosis.

The chain carries TRBV29-1 and TRBJ1-1, with a possible D match to TRBD1 (6 bases). The CDR3 runs 12 residues. Germline CDR1 reads SQVTM; CDR2 reads ANQGSEA. The CDR3 loop reads CGGGSLNTEAFF. The CDR3, as DNA: TGCGGGGGGGGCAGCTTGAACACTGAAGCTTTCTTT.

The V gene is TRBV4-2, the J gene TRBJ2-5, with a weak D call TRBD1 (7 bases). Trimming took 0 bases from V and 5 from J, leaving 16 bases between them. Germline loops: CDR1 LGHNA, CDR2 YNFKEQ. The CDR3 is made up of 16 amino acids. The CDR3 DNA sequence: TGTGCCAGCAGCCAAGATGGAGGGGGCCCGAGCGAGACCCAGTACTTC. Translating it yields CASSQDGGGPSETQYF.

In this sample, this clone turned up once. The rearrangement links TRBV4-3 to TRBJ1-4; perhaps TRBD1 as D (5 bases). The CDR3 sequence is 14 residues long. Germline V CDR1 and CDR2: LGHNA, YSLEER. V lost 2 bases to trimming and J lost 6 bases, with 10 bases between them. CDR3: CASSQWSGHEKLFF. In DNA, the CDR3 is TGCGCCAGCAGCCAATGGTCGGGGCATGAAAAACTGTTTTTT.

The rearrangement uses TRBV6-5 and TRBJ1-2; 8 bases are a match to TRBD1. V shed 4 bases, J shed 5 bases, and the junction held 12 bases outside the gene matches. The germline V gene encodes CDR1 MNHEY and CDR2 SVGAGI. This CDR3 contains 16 residues. As DNA, the CDR3 is TGTGCCAGCAGTTCCTTGGGACAGGCAATTTCATATGGCTACACCTTC. This sequence encodes CASSSLGQAISYGYTF.

The gene calls are TRBV29-1 and TRBJ2-3; a possible D gene is TRBD2 (6 bases). Trimming removed 2 bases from V and 0 bases from J, with 15 bases in between. This CDR3 has 16 amino acids. CDR1 SQVTM and CDR2 ANQGSEA come from the germline V gene. The CDR3: CSVEYWDSGSTDTQYF. In DNA, the CDR3 is TGCAGCGTTGAATACTGGGATAGCGGTAGCACAGATACGCAGTATTTT.

J is TRBJ1-1 and V is TRBV18; D call uncertain. This CDR3 is built from 13 residues. Looked up from germline, CDR1 is KGHSH and CDR2 is LQKENI. V was trimmed by 5 bases and J by 1 base, leaving 8 bases between them. The CDR3 reads CASSTDQNTEAFF. The CDR3 DNA reads as TGTGCCAGCTCAACAGATCAGAACACTGAAGCTTTCTTT. The complete variable domain, with remaining parts taken from reference TRBV18 and TRBJ1-1, reads NAGVMQNPRHLVRRRGQEARLRCSPMKGHSHVYWYRQLPEEGLKFMVYLQKENIIDESGMPKERFSAEFPKEGPSILRIQQVVRGDSAAYFCASSTDQNTEAFFGQGTRLTVV.

This clone occurred a few times. This chain links TRBV5-8 with TRBJ1-2; D may be TRBD1 (6 bases). The V end was cut by 4 bases, the J end by 4 bases, with 17 bases between. CDR1 and CDR2 from the germline V gene are SGHTS and YDEGEE. CDR3 length: 15 residues. CDR3: CASSGYTGTIYGYTF. Here the CDR3 DNA reads TGTGCCAGCAGCGGGTACACCGGGACAATCTATGGCTACACCTTC.

This clone was seen only once. The V gene is TRBV29-1, the J gene TRBJ2-7, with 7 nucleotides matching TRBD1. CDR1 SQVTM and CDR2 ANQGSEA come from the germline V gene. This CDR3 spans 15 amino acids. J was trimmed by 6 bases and V by 3 bases; bases with no gene match: 14. The CDR3 loop reads CSVEVTGAFPPEQYF. CDR3 nucleotides: TGCAGCGTTGAGGTCACAGGGGCCTTCCCCCCCGAGCAGTACTTC.

The CDR3 bases are TGTGCCAGCACCAAACAAATCCTCTATGGCTACACCTTC. Its translation is CASTKQILYGYTF. The rearrangement joins TRBV5-8 to TRBJ1-2; D unclear. The CDR3 has 13 amino acids. V dropped 6 bases and J dropped 4 bases, with 13 bases sitting between them. Germline V gene sequence: CDR1 SGHTS, CDR2 YDEGEE.

V usage is TRBV10-3 and J usage is TRBJ1-5; TRBD1 matches 8 bases. J gave up 4 bases and V 6 bases, and 5 bases lay outside the gene matches. The CDR3 spans 14 residues. Germline assignment: CDR1 ENHRY and CDR2 SYGVKD. This CDR3 reads CAISKTGDNQPQHF. The DNA of the CDR3 is TGTGCCATCAGCAAGACAGGGGATAATCAGCCCCAGCATTTT.

The chain combines TRBV6-1 with TRBJ1-3; weak D call: TRBD1 (5 bases). The CDR3 covers 18 residues. The germline CDR1 and CDR2 sequences are MNHNS and SASEGT. V gave up 4 bases and J gave up 1 base, with 20 bases separating them. CDR3 residues: CASSVVPTGLVSGNTIYF. CDR3 nucleotides: TGTGCCAGCAGTGTAGTCCCGACGGGACTGGTATCTGGAAACACCATATATTTT.

This chain links TRBV19 with TRBJ2-1; the D is unclear. Germline CDR1 and CDR2: LNHDA and SQIVND (reference sequence). The length of the CDR3 is 18 residues. Trimming took 4 bases from V and 0 from J, leaving 19 bases between them. The CDR3 DNA reads as TGTGCCAGTAGTAGATACCTCCAGCTCGGAAGCTCCTACAATGAGCAGTTCTTC. Its protein is CASSRYLQLGSSYNEQFF. Full variable domain (outside the CDR3, taken from reference TRBV19 and TRBJ2-1): DGGITQSPKYLFRKEGQNVTLSCEQNLNHDAMYWYRQDPGQGLRLIYYSQIVNDFQKGDIAEGYSVSREKKESFPLTVTSAQKNPTAFYLCASSRYLQLGSSYNEQFFGPGTRLTVL.

V gene TRBV6-6 combines with J gene TRBJ2-1, with a tentative D call TRBD1 (5 bases). CDR3 length: 16 amino acids. Trimming removed 7 bases from V and 1 base from J, with 17 bases in between. Germline CDR1 reads MNHNY; CDR2 reads SVGAGI (reference sequence). CDR3 amino acids: CASTKNLQGSYNEQFF. In DNA, the CDR3 is TGTGCCAGCACTAAGAACCTCCAGGGTTCCTACAATGAGCAGTTCTTC.

The chain carries TRBV14 and TRBJ1-2; TRBD1 is a possible D gene (6 bases). Deletions cut 2 bases from V and 6 bases from J, with 10 bases between. Germline lookup yields CDR1 SGHDN and CDR2 FVKESK. The CDR3 contains 13 residues. The CDR3 here is CASSQTGNDGYTF. DNA for the CDR3: TGTGCCAGCAGCCAAACAGGGAATGATGGCTACACCTTC.

The chain uses TRBV6-5 and TRBJ1-4; D uncertain. Per germline, CDR1 MNHEY and CDR2 SVGAGI. With 9 bases removed from V and 4 bases from J, the gap between germline ends came to 9 bases. The CDR3 covers 12 residues. DNA for the CDR3: TGTGCCAGTGGACCGCATAATGAAAAACTGTTTTTT. Translated: CASGPHNEKLFF.

The chain uses TRBV25-1 and TRBJ2-4; 10 bases line up with TRBD1. Germline V CDR1 and CDR2: MGHDK, SYGVNS. Trimming took 4 bases from V and 7 from J; bases not matched to a gene: 1. CDR3 length: 13 amino acids. The DNA for the CDR3 is TGTGCCAGCAGTGGGGGACAGGGGAACATTCAGTACTTC. Encoded protein: CASSGGQGNIQYF. Filled out from reference TRBV25-1 and TRBJ2-4, the complete variable domain reads EADIYQTPRYLVIGTGKKITLECSQTMGHDKMYWYQQDPGMELHLIHYSYGVNSTEKGDLSSESTVSRIRTEHFPLTLESARPSHTSQYLCASSGGQGNIQYFGAGTRLSVL.

The chain links TRBV28 to TRBJ1-2; weak D call: TRBD1 (5 bases). The germline gives CDR1 MDHEN, CDR2 SYDVKM. The CDR3 has 15 amino acids. Trimming cost V 3 bases and J 0 bases, with 11 bases left between them. The CDR3 bases are TGTGCCAGCAGTTTCCCGGGGCTGTCTAACTATGGCTACACCTTC. The encoded protein is CASSFPGLSNYGYTF.